Sequencing of this TCR beta chain was carried out in a study of early T cells in non-severe SARS-CoV-2 infection. Across the study: Investigators sequenced bulk RNA drawn from unsorted whole blood, and chains remained unpaired.

Germline CDR1 is SGHRS and CDR2 is YFSETQ. Trimming took off 0 bases at V and 2 bases at J, with 12 bases between the two ends. The CDR3 extends over 15 amino acids. A word on this clonotype: The antigen remains undetermined.

Overall study findings and caveats: In VDJdb matching, anti-spike CD8 responses were favored while private and CD4 specificities went missing.

Unique molecular identifiers were affixed to single, distinct cDNA molecules. TCRdb processed the 5' RACE reads anew with MiXCR; each CDR3 protein has one entry. Found here are 45,000 to 50,000 distinct CDR3 sequences, more than 5.5% of them singletons; the top ten hold about 7%. The specimen was whole blood, collected at baseline. The J gene is TRBJ2-7, the V gene TRBV5-1; a possible D gene is TRBD2 (6 bases). This clonotype was sampled from an adult who was a healthcare worker with PCR-confirmed SARS-CoV-2 infection or an uninfected control (not recorded which). CDR3 amino acids: CASSLGLVETYEQYF. The CDR3, as DNA: TGCGCCAGCAGCTTGGGACTAGTGGAAACCTACGAGCAGTACTTC.